Following are 27 T cell receptor beta chains from one sample sequenced in a study of response to subunit inactivated influenza vaccine. TCRdb reprocessed the RT-PCR reads with MiXCR, giving one entry per CDR3 protein. The sample has 180,000 or so distinct CDR3 sequences; approximately 12% are singletons. This same sample was also taken into another study, of T cells expressing NK-cell markers. That paper adds: Synthesis of TCR beta cDNA relied on 5'RACE template switching carrying UMIs.

The sample was CD8+ T cells sorted from PBMCs, taken 11 to 12 days after vaccination. Every receptor here comes from a man aged 45-65 years who received an inactivated influenza vaccine.

J is TRBJ2-5 and V is TRBV7-6, with 7 nucleotides matching TRBD2. The ends lost 2 bases at V and 4 bases at J; junction bases unmatched: 10. The CDR3 has 16 amino acids. From germline, CDR1 is SGHVS and CDR2 FNYEAQ. The CDR3 sequence: CASSLFATGEGETQYF. DNA of the CDR3: TGTGCCAGCAGCTTATTTGCGACGGGGGAGGGAGAGACCCAGTACTTC.

This clonotype was seen a handful of times. V and J are TRBV6-1 and TRBJ1-1; 10 bases agree with TRBD1. The germline V gene encodes CDR1 MNHNS and CDR2 SASEGT. The CDR3 sequence is 15 residues long. The trim removed 6 bases at V and 5 bases at J, leaving 9 bases unmatched. CDR3 sequence reads: CASSLRWDRGTEAFF. Here the CDR3 DNA reads TGTGCCAGCAGCCTACGCTGGGACAGGGGTACTGAAGCTTTCTTT.

About this clonotype: A junction end diverges from the germline sequence, so it may reflect a read error. V and J are TRBV9 and TRBJ1-4; TRBD1 agrees at 8 bases. The CDR3 runs 15 residues. Germline V gene data show CDR1 as SGDLS and CDR2 as YYNGEE. CDR3 nucleotide sequence: TGTGTCAGCAGCACGCAGGGGGCGCAAGATGAAAAACTGTTTTTT. Its protein product is CVSSTQGAQDEKLFF.

This clonotype was counted at least ten times. This chain joins TRBV2 and TRBJ2-1, with D tentatively TRBD1 (6 bases). The V gene's germline CDR1 is SNHLY and CDR2 FYNNEI. The germline V and J ends were trimmed by 10 bases and 6 bases, with 13 bases remaining between them. This CDR3 contains 12 residues. The CDR3 DNA sequence: TGTGCCAATACGGACAGACCCAATGAGCAGTTCTTC. Its translation is CANTDRPNEQFF.

The rearrangement joins TRBV6-5 to TRBJ1-4, with D perhaps TRBD1 (5 bases). CDR3 size: 15 residues. The germline V and J ends were trimmed by 2 bases and 3 bases, with 10 bases remaining between them. Germline values: CDR1 MNHEY, CDR2 SVGAGI. The CDR3 loop is CASSYPTAANEKLFF. CDR3 DNA sequence: TGTGCCAGCAGTTACCCGACAGCAGCTAATGAAAAACTGTTTTTT.

In its sample, this clonotype was seen many times. The chain recombines TRBV4-2 with TRBJ2-1; no firm D call. Germline assignment: CDR1 LGHNA and CDR2 YNFKEQ. This CDR3 has 11 amino acids. V lost 1 base, J lost 10 bases, and 5 bases lay in between. DNA of the CDR3: TGTGCCAGCAGCCAAGTGGGGGAGCAGTTCTTC. It is translated as CASSQVGEQFF.

This clonotype was counted only a few times. This chain connects TRBV6-2 or TRBV6-3 to TRBJ2-2; 11 bases line up with TRBD2. The V gene's germline CDR1 is MNHEY and CDR2 SVGEGT. This CDR3 contains 18 residues. V was pared by 0 bases and J by 0 bases, with 3 bases of the junction left unmatched. The CDR3 reads CASSYSTSGATNTGELFF. The CDR3 DNA is TGTGCCAGCAGTTACTCGACTAGCGGGGCGACGAACACCGGGGAGCTGTTTTTT.

In this sample, this clonotype turned up many times. The chain couples TRBV6-2 or TRBV6-3 to TRBJ2-3; the match to TRBD2 covers 11 bases. V was clipped by 5 bases and J by 4 bases; unmatched bases: 5. CDR3 length: 15 amino acids. The V gene's germline CDR1 is MNHEY and CDR2 SVGEGT. DNA for the CDR3: TGTGCCAGCAGTCCGACTAGCGGGACCCCAGATACGCAGTATTTT. Translating it yields CASSPTSGTPDTQYF.

The chain links TRBV27 to TRBJ2-1; 11 nucleotides agree with TRBD2. The CDR3 consists of 16 residues. V gave up 5 bases and J gave up 12 bases; unmatched junction bases: 15. The germline V gene has CDR1 MNHEY and CDR2 SMNVEV (reference sequence). The CDR3 sequence: CASSPGGASGRSRQFF. The CDR3 bases are TGTGCCAGCAGTCCGGGGGGGGCTAGCGGGAGGTCGCGGCAGTTCTTC.

This clonotype was picked up a small number of times. This chain connects TRBV7-9 to TRBJ1-6, with no clear D. Trimming removed 4 bases from V and 14 bases from J, with 18 bases in between. Germline CDR1 and CDR2: SEHNR and FQNEAQ (reference sequence). The CDR3 has 14 residues. This CDR3 is CASSSGSDPLTLHF. CDR3 DNA: TGTGCCAGCAGCTCCGGGAGCGACCCATTAACCCTCCACTTT.

There are a few counts of this clonotype. This chain joins TRBV28 and TRBJ2-5, with 13 bases identical to TRBD2. Per the germline V gene, CDR1 is MDHEN and CDR2 is SYDVKM. V lost 5 bases and J lost 4; bases outside the gene matches: 13. This CDR3 is 18 amino acids long. The CDR3 spells CASSPLGLAGAGRETQYF. The CDR3 DNA is TGTGCCAGCAGTCCCCTCGGACTAGCGGGAGCTGGGAGAGAGACCCAGTACTTC.

This rearrangement joins TRBV11-3 to TRBJ2-1; TRBD1 matches 9 bases. Germline-derived CDR1 and CDR2 are SGHNT and YENEEA. Trimming at V came to 2 bases and at J to 7 bases, leaving 6 bases not matched to a gene. The CDR3 has 15 residues. The CDR3 spells CASSLSGQGRNEQFF. DNA for the CDR3: TGTGCCAGCAGCTTATCCGGACAGGGGAGGAATGAGCAGTTCTTC.

The V call is TRBV7-8, the J call TRBJ2-1; 7 nucleotides match TRBD2. Trimming took 5 bases from V and 0 from J; bases not matched to a gene: 4. Germline values: CDR1 SGHVS, CDR2 FQNEAQ. The CDR3 consists of 15 residues. CDR3 sequence (DNA): TGTGCCAGCAGCCACAGCGGGAACTCCTACAATGAGCAGTTCTTC. This encodes CASSHSGNSYNEQFF.

This clonotype was found a few times. The rearrangement uses TRBV6-1 and TRBJ1-1; D is possibly TRBD1 (6 bases). Looked up from germline, CDR1 is MNHNS and CDR2 is SASEGT. V was pared by 5 bases and J by 2 bases, with 15 bases between. The CDR3 runs to 15 residues. The CDR3 DNA reads as TGTGCCAGCAGTCCCTTCTGGACAGACAACACTGAAGCTTTCTTT. This codes for CASSPFWTDNTEAFF.

V gene TRBV20-1 combines with J gene TRBJ2-7; a possible D gene is TRBD2 (7 bases). The V gene lost 0 bases and the J gene lost 2 bases, with 11 bases spanning the gap. This CDR3 is 14 amino acids long. Germline-derived CDR1 and CDR2 are DFQATT and SNEGSKA (reference sequence). CDR3 amino acids: CSARDRGATYEQYF. CDR3 bases: TGCAGTGCTAGAGATCGGGGGGCCACCTACGAGCAGTACTTC.

This sequence joins TRBV13 and TRBJ2-7, with 7 bases identical to TRBD1. The CDR3 is 16 amino acids. Trimming took 1 base from V and 3 from J; bases not matched to a gene: 9. The V gene's germline CDR1 is PRHDT and CDR2 FYEKMQ (reference sequence). The CDR3 spells CASSLATGTVNYEQYF. The CDR3 nucleotides read TGTGCCAGCAGCTTAGCAACCGGGACAGTCAACTACGAGCAGTACTTC.

The CDR3 DNA reads as TGTGCCAGCAGTTTGGCGGGTAGGCCCCAGCATTTT. It specifies CASSLAGRPQHF. This chain links TRBV12-3 or TRBV12-4 with TRBJ1-5, with D hard to call. The CDR3 contains 12 residues. Trimming left V 3 bases short and J 9 bases short, with 9 bases between.

This clonotype has just a few counts. This rearrangement joins TRBV5-1 to TRBJ2-1, with D possibly called TRBD1 or TRBD2 (5 bases each). The CDR3 has 20 residues. Per germline, CDR1 SGHRS and CDR2 YFSETQ. The V and J ends lost 3 bases and 0 bases respectively, with 25 bases between them. CDR3 protein: CASSWGGRELTLNSYNEQFF. The CDR3 region has the DNA TGCGCCAGCAGCTGGGGTGGCAGGGAGCTTACCCTTAACTCCTACAATGAGCAGTTCTTC.

The chain employs TRBV13 and TRBJ1-5; 11 nucleotides agree with TRBD1. V dropped 5 bases and J dropped 7; count of bases not matched to a gene: 4. Germline CDR1 reads PRHDT; CDR2 reads FYEKMQ (reference sequence). This CDR3 comprises 14 residues. Written as DNA, the CDR3 is TGTGCCAGCAGCCACGGGACAGGGGGACAGCCCCAGCATTTT. The encoded protein is CASSHGTGGQPQHF.

V and J are TRBV3-1 and TRBJ1-2, with D possibly being TRBD1 (6 bases). CDR1 is LGHDT, CDR2 YNNKEL, per germline (reference sequence). This CDR3 has 17 amino acids. V was pared by 4 bases and J by 8 bases, with 26 bases between. CDR3 amino acids: CASSPNNRLYYRDGYTF. In nucleotides, the CDR3 is TGTGCCAGCAGCCCCAACAATCGACTCTACTACAGGGACGGCTACACCTTC.

The V and J genes are TRBV3-1 and TRBJ2-7, with 9 positions matching TRBD2. CDR1 LGHDT and CDR2 YNNKEL come from the germline V gene (reference sequence). The CDR3 consists of 14 residues. V was clipped by 3 bases and J by 5 bases; unmatched bases: 5. The CDR3 protein is CASSQAGTSNEQYF. CDR3 nucleotides: TGTGCCAGCAGCCAGGCCGGGACTAGCAACGAGCAGTACTTC.

The sample holds many counts of this clonotype. This chain links TRBV7-6 with TRBJ2-3, with 9 bases lining up with TRBD1. V trimming: 3 bases; J trimming: 6 bases; junction bases outside the gene matches: 4. The V gene's germline CDR1 is SGHVS and CDR2 FNYEAQ. The CDR3 length is 14 residues. The CDR3 region is CASSLTGGADTQYF. The DNA for the CDR3 is TGTGCCAGCAGCTTGACAGGGGGAGCTGATACGCAGTATTTT.

This chain uses TRBV3-1 with TRBJ2-5; a weak D match, TRBD2 (6 bases). Trimming cost V 1 base and J 2 bases, with 14 bases left between them. The germline gives CDR1 LGHDT, CDR2 YNNKEL (reference sequence). The CDR3 is 16 residues long. The CDR3: CASSQVWGDDQETQYF. In DNA, the CDR3 is TGTGCCAGCAGCCAAGTTTGGGGGGACGATCAAGAGACCCAGTACTTC.

Ten or more counts support this clonotype. CDR3 sequence reads: CASSDTRTGGGYEQYF. Written as DNA, the CDR3 is TGTGCCAGCAGCGACACGCGGACAGGGGGCGGCTACGAGCAGTACTTC. The chain combines TRBV7-2 with TRBJ2-7; TRBD1 aligns across 11 bases. CDR3 length equals 16 residues. Germline lookup yields CDR1 SGHTA and CDR2 FQGNSA. The ends lost 5 bases at V and 3 bases at J; junction bases unmatched: 9.

This clonotype has a handful of counts. The gene calls are TRBV27 and TRBJ2-3; possible D gene TRBD2, 5 bases. V lost 1 base and J 4 bases, leaving 12 bases between the germline ends. The CDR3 has 15 amino acids. The germline V gene encodes CDR1 MNHEY and CDR2 SMNVEV (reference sequence). CDR3 residues: CASSLLVGAPDTQYF. CDR3 in DNA: TGTGCCAGCAGTTTATTGGTGGGAGCGCCAGATACGCAGTATTTT.

This clonotype was counted between two and nine times. The CDR3 region has the DNA TGCAGCGTTCGTAGCGGGAGAGGCTACGAGCAGTACTTC. Translating it yields CSVRSGRGYEQYF. This sequence joins TRBV29-1 and TRBJ2-7; 9 bases are shared with TRBD2. CDR1 and CDR2 (germline): SQVTM, ANQGSEA. V lost 5 bases to trimming and J lost 3 bases; unmatched junction nucleotides: 5. CDR3 length: 13 amino acids.

This sequence joins TRBV5-6 and TRBJ2-7; the D is unclear. CDR1 SGHDT and CDR2 YYEEEE come from the germline V gene. This CDR3 is built from 11 residues. V lost 3 bases, J lost 5 bases, and 6 bases lay in between. The CDR3 DNA is TGTGCCAGCAGCTCACTGAACGAGCAGTACTTC. Translating gives CASSSLNEQYF.